Below, one TCR beta chain is given with its context. This sample was included in a study of blood T cell repertoires in COVID-19. For the study at large: The United States, Italy and Spain were the sources of the acute and convalescent COVID-19 samples. PBMCs, B-cell-depleted T cells, or T cells provided the cDNA or gDNA that made up the material.

Sequenced by immunoSEQ multiplex PCR; TCRdb stores in-frame clones only, minus some. The table records a few hundred thousand clones, about 87% of them present only once. CDR3 length: 14 residues. Germline V gene sequence: CDR1 MDHEN, CDR2 SYDVKM. V was clipped by 6 bases and J by 2 bases, with 12 bases between them. The chain links TRBV28 to TRBJ2-3, with TRBD1 as a possible D gene (6 bases). The sample comprised peripheral blood. The sequence was obtained from a man aged 60 to 69 with acute or convalescent COVID-19. The CDR3 DNA is TGTGCCAGCAGGCCAGGGGCCACCACAGATACGCAGTATTTT. The encoded protein is CASRPGATTDTQYF.